This T cell receptor (beta chain) stems from a study of blood T cells in healthy people across ages (dated by TCRdb to the mid-2010s). For context, the study as a whole: In model experiments, template switching captured about one uniquely barcoded TCR beta cDNA molecule for every two T cells. Using the same blood draw, the study looked at two additional independent replicas of 1 million unique cDNA reads for two donors, one aged 18 to 30 and the other aged 80 or older. Donors of different ages were randomly distributed across sequencing lanes to avoid experimental bias. The donors were split into four age groups: young (average about 15 years), middle-aged (roughly 39), aged (62) and long-lived (more than 80). The study measured age-related changes in TCR beta repertoire diversity using deep sequencing normalized with unique cDNA molecular identifiers. What the study reported, not specific to this receptor: Compared with the aged group, the long-lived group had more naive CD4+ T cells, fewer expanded clones and increased TCR diversity, a pattern suggesting age selection. Observed TCR beta diversity per million T cells fell roughly linearly with age, and a significant reduction was already apparent by age roughly 40. A strong correlation was found between observed TCR beta diversity and the percentage of naive T cells measured by flow cytometry. Conclusive comparison of naive and antigen-experienced compartments was prevented by the profiling of bulk unsorted PBMCs. Total diversity estimates from one million sequenced T cells were considered lower bounds and underestimates. Because donor CMV infection status was unknown, age-related changes in expanded clonotypes were potentially confounded.

For CDR1 and CDR2, the germline V gene lists ENHRY and SYGVKD. From cysteine to phenylalanine, the CDR3 is 15 amino acids long. The retained sequence is limited to the CDR3, 45 bases, with the frame set at the first base. The 39 donors, aged 6 to 90 years, were systemically healthy Caucasian individuals from Russia. Roughly 10 milliliters of peripheral blood were drawn from each donor into EDTA-treated Vacutainer tubes. Ficoll-Paque density-gradient centrifugation was used to isolate PBMCs, with at least 6 million obtained per sample. Total RNA was extracted from PBMCs with Trizol reagent, with at least 6 micrograms obtained per sample. For every donor, flow cytometry on a PBMC aliquot measured the percentage of naive CD45RAhigh/CD27high T cells. This clonotype was observed many times. Its antigen is still unknown. No qualities accompany the bases; no much larger clone lies one base away. Preparation of the library involved 5' RACE. The instrument was an Illumina HiSeq 2500. A second PCR of roughly 6 to 12 cycles was run with a J-beta primer mix and a sample-barcoded 5' primer. A template-switch 5' adaptor carrying 12 random nucleotides introduced a unique molecular identifier onto each TCR beta cDNA molecule. At least 3 million CDR3-containing paired-end reads were obtained from each sample. First-strand cDNA synthesis was performed from all RNA using the Mint cDNA synthesis kit, with priming by a TRBC-specific oligonucleotide. After uracil-DNA glycosylase treatment, a first 18-cycle PCR used universal primers M1SS and BC2_uni_R on all cDNA. The published analysis was carried out like this. For normalization, 1 million high-quality reads were randomly selected from each sample, with every read carrying a distinct molecular identifier. Instead of being binned into consensus sequences, reads with shared molecular identifiers were discarded. MiTCR, run with a Q25 quality threshold and the strictest error-elimination algorithm, handled CDR3 identification, clonotype clustering and error correction. Lower-bound total TCR beta diversity was estimated with a nonparametric unseen species model using Euler transformation. The public reads were reprocessed in TCRdb via fastp at Q25 and MiXCR, keeping in-frame beta chains. Duplicate CDR3 protein sequences are folded into a single record with the most common DNA and genes. The V and J calls come from TCRdb's annotation, not from the publication. Within this sample are 1.5 million to 2 million distinct CDR3 sequences, with 28% of them counted one time only. The top ten clonotypes cover about 8% of the sample.

This TCR was recovered from a woman aged 30 to 39 in good health. The chain was built from TRBV10-3 and TRBJ2-5; 10 bases in the middle match TRBD1. The J call could be wrong; TRBJ2-7 is a better fit for the DNA end. Sequenced material: blood. The sequenced DNA: TGTGCCATCAGTGAGCAGGGACAGGGGTCGGGCGAGCAGTACTTC. This yields the protein CAISEQGQGSGEQYF.